Below are 23 T cell receptor beta chains sequenced from a single sample in a study of PD-L1 blockade in urothelial cancer. Profiling relied on immunoSEQ multiplex PCR, and the TCRdb table lists in-frame clones only, not all of them. The table has 100,000 or so clones, around 82% seen once. This specimen consisted of PBMCs, obtained around atezolizumab (anti-PD-L1) treatment. The receptors originated from a man aged 50 to 60 with urothelial cancer.

V and J are TRBV4-1 and TRBJ2-4; possible D gene TRBD2, 5 bases. The germline V and J ends were trimmed by 4 bases and 2 bases, with 12 bases remaining between them. Germline CDR1 reads MGHRA; CDR2 reads YSYEKL. This CDR3 comprises 15 residues. CDR3 sequence reads: CASSRAVGPKNIQYF. Here the CDR3 DNA reads TGCGCCAGCAGCCGAGCGGTCGGGCCCAAAAACATTCAGTACTTC.

This clone was seen once. The chain combines TRBV6-6 with TRBJ2-2; possibly TRBD2 for D (6 bases). V gave up 6 bases and J gave up 4 bases, with 15 bases separating them. Per germline, CDR1 MNHNY and CDR2 SVGAGI (reference sequence). This CDR3 is built from 15 residues. The CDR3 loop reads CASSQLQGGTGELFF. CDR3 bases: TGTGCCAGCAGCCAACTCCAGGGAGGCACCGGGGAGCTGTTTTTT.

The rearrangement uses TRBV28 and TRBJ1-1; maybe TRBD1 (5 bases). The germline V gene encodes CDR1 MDHEN and CDR2 SYDVKM. V was clipped by 2 bases and J by 5 bases, with 6 bases between them. CDR3 size: 12 residues. The CDR3 DNA reads TGTGCCAGCAGTTTAGGGACTACTGAAGCTTTCTTT. Its translation: CASSLGTTEAFF. Using reference TRBV28 and TRBJ1-1 for the parts outside the CDR3, the full variable domain is DVKVTQSSRYLVKRTGEKVFLECVQDMDHENMFWYRQDPGLGLRLIYFSYDVKMKEKGDIPEGYSVSREKKERFSLILESASTNQTSMYLCASSLGTTEAFFGQGTRLTVV.

This chain links TRBV27 with TRBJ2-7, with D possibly matching TRBD1 (5 bases). This CDR3 contains 14 residues. Germline V gene data show CDR1 as MNHEY and CDR2 as SMNVEV (reference sequence). V lost 4 bases and J 3 bases, leaving 13 bases between the germline ends. CDR3 nucleotides: TGTGCCAGCAGTTCCGGCGGAAGGGGCTACGAGCAGTACTTC. Its protein is CASSSGGRGYEQYF.

This CDR3 is CASGLGDTRATQYF. The CDR3 region has the DNA TGTGCTAGTGGCCTGGGAGACACAAGAGCCACCCAGTACTTC. The gene calls are TRBV12-5 and TRBJ2-5; weak D call: TRBD2 (5 bases). Germline V gene lookup returns CDR1 LGHNT and CDR2 FRNRAP. V shed 6 bases and J shed 8 bases, with 19 bases lying between them. The length of the CDR3 is 14 residues.

The CDR3 DNA follows: TGTGCCAGCAGTCTGCAGATTGGCTCCTACGAGCAGTACTTC. Residues: CASSLQIGSYEQYF. The V and J genes are TRBV6-1 and TRBJ2-7; D is ambiguous. The CDR3 is made up of 14 amino acids. The V end was cut by 5 bases, the J end by 0 bases, with 11 bases between. Per the germline V gene, CDR1 is MNHNS and CDR2 is SASEGT.

The chain uses TRBV7-2 and TRBJ2-1, with a possible D match to TRBD2 (5 bases). Germline assignment: CDR1 SGHTA and CDR2 FQGNSA. CDR3 length: 15 amino acids. V lost 5 bases, J lost 0 bases, and 11 bases lay in between. The CDR3 DNA reads as TGTGCCAGCAGCCGCGAGGCGGGCTCCTACAATGAGCAGTTCTTC. Protein sequence: CASSREAGSYNEQFF.

This clone was detected a few times. The chain recombines TRBV10-3 with TRBJ2-7, with D possibly TRBD2 on 5 matching bases. The CDR3 has 14 residues. Trimming pared 2 bases from V and 7 bases from J, leaving 15 bases between. Germline CDR1 reads ENHRY; CDR2 reads SYGVKD. The CDR3 DNA follows: TGTGCCATCAGTGAGGAGGCTAGCTCTAGTGAGCAGTACTTC. As protein: CAISEEASSSEQYF.

The chain combines TRBV5-1 with TRBJ2-5, with D tentatively TRBD2 (8 bases). Germline CDR1 SGHRS, CDR2 YFSETQ. The CDR3 length is 17 residues. Trimming pared 8 bases from V and 1 base from J, leaving 24 bases between. For the CDR3, the DNA is TGCGCCAGTACCAGGACAGGAGCGGGAGAGGTCCAAGAGACCCAGTACTTC. This codes for CASTRTGAGEVQETQYF. Looking up the rest from reference TRBV5-1 and TRBJ2-5 gives the full variable domain: KAGVTQTPRYLIKTRGQQVTLSCSPISGHRSVSWYQQTPGQGLQFLFEYFSETQRNKGNFPGRFSGRQFSNSRSEMNVSTLELGDSALYLCASTRTGAGEVQETQYFGPGTRLLVL.

The chain combines TRBV19 with TRBJ2-7; 12 nucleotides line up with TRBD2. This CDR3 has 15 amino acids. V trimming: 5 bases; J trimming: 7 bases; junction bases outside the gene matches: 9. Looked up from germline, CDR1 is LNHDA and CDR2 is SQIVND (reference sequence). CDR3 sequence: CASSPRTSGIREQYF. The CDR3 DNA sequence: TGTGCCAGTAGTCCGAGGACTAGCGGGATCCGGGAGCAGTACTTC.

As regards this clone: In the same sample, other DNA sequences code for this CDR3. The V and J genes are TRBV6-4 and TRBJ1-1, with D maybe TRBD1 (5 bases). Looked up from germline, CDR1 is MRHNA and CDR2 is SNTAGT. CDR3 length: 15 amino acids. V shed 0 bases and J shed 1 base, with 9 bases lying between them. CDR3: CASSDSSGGNTEAFF. CDR3 nucleotide sequence: TGTGCCAGCAGTGACTCTTCCGGGGGGAACACTGAAGCTTTCTTT.

This clone was seen more than once but under ten times. This sequence joins TRBV10-3 and TRBJ2-1, with TRBD2 matching 7 bases. The germline gives CDR1 ENHRY, CDR2 SYGVKD. The V gene end was trimmed by 0 bases and the J gene end by 9 bases; junction bases not matched to a gene: 20. The CDR3 runs 19 residues. CDR3 in DNA: TGTGCCATCAGTGAGTCAGCCCCACTAGCGCGCTCGCAAAGGGGTGAGCAGTTCTTC. Translating it yields CAISESAPLARSQRGEQFF.

V is TRBV28 and J is TRBJ2-2; 8 bases are shared with TRBD1. This CDR3 region has 16 residues. Germline CDR1 is MDHEN and CDR2 is SYDVKM. V shed 6 bases and J 1 base; nucleotides not matched to a gene: 7. CDR3 in amino acids: CASSLAGTGNTGELFF. The CDR3, as DNA: TGTGCCAGCAGCTTAGCCGGGACAGGGAACACCGGGGAGCTGTTTTTT.

CDR3 nucleotide sequence: TGTGCCAGCAGCAAGGGACAAGAGGGGACAGATACGCAGTATTTT. Translating gives CASSKGQEGTDTQYF. This chain connects TRBV5-6 to TRBJ2-3; D is perhaps TRBD1 (6 bases). The V end lost 4 bases, the J end lost 3 bases, and 15 bases lay between the germline ends. This CDR3 is built from 15 residues. Germline V lookup: CDR1 SGHDT, CDR2 YYEEEE. The full variable domain, in which reference TRBV5-6 and TRBJ2-3 provide the parts outside the CDR3, is DAGVTQSPTHLIKTRGQQVTLRCSPKSGHDTVSWYQQALGQGPQFIFQYYEEEERQRGNFPDRFSGHQFPNYSSELNVNALLLGDSALYLCASSKGQEGTDTQYFGPGTRLTVL.

The chain employs TRBV7-3 and TRBJ2-7, with a weak D call TRBD1 (5 bases). The germline gives CDR1 SGHTA, CDR2 FQGTGA. The CDR3 runs 14 residues. The germline V and J ends were trimmed by 6 bases and 5 bases, with 17 bases remaining between them. The CDR3 sequence is CASSLNAGFHEQYF. Written as DNA, the CDR3 is TGTGCCAGCAGTCTTAATGCAGGGTTCCACGAGCAGTACTTC.

J is TRBJ2-7 and V is TRBV7-3; D uncertain. V dropped 5 bases and J dropped 0 bases, with 26 bases sitting between them. Germline-derived CDR1 and CDR2 are SGHTA and FQGTGA. The CDR3 loop spans 19 amino acids. The DNA for the CDR3 is TGTGCCAGCAGCACCCCTTATGGCCCCCCCGGAGCCCACTCCTACGAGCAGTACTTC. Translating gives CASSTPYGPPGAHSYEQYF.

In its sample, this clone was seen a few times. V and J are TRBV19 and TRBJ1-1; 9 bases line up with TRBD1. Germline values: CDR1 LNHDA, CDR2 SQIVND (reference sequence). Losses at the gene ends were 9 bases for V and 4 bases for J; bases not matched to a gene: 3. This CDR3 has 12 amino acids. CDR3: CASRQGGTEAFF. Written as DNA, the CDR3 is TGTGCCAGCAGACAGGGGGGCACTGAAGCTTTCTTT. Drawing the rest from reference TRBV19 and TRBJ1-1, the complete variable domain is DGGITQSPKYLFRKEGQNVTLSCEQNLNHDAMYWYRQDPGQGLRLIYYSQIVNDFQKGDIAEGYSVSREKKESFPLTVTSAQKNPTAFYLCASRQGGTEAFFGQGTRLTVV.

CDR3 nucleotide sequence: TGTGCCACCAGCAGAGATCAGCAGGGTGACACTGAAGCTTTCTTT. As protein: CATSRDQQGDTEAFF. The chain recombines TRBV15 with TRBJ1-1; D is perhaps TRBD1 (5 bases). CDR1 LNHNV and CDR2 YYDKDF come from the germline V gene (reference sequence). CDR3 length: 15 amino acids. The V end lost 0 bases, the J end lost 3 bases, and 11 bases lay between the germline ends.

V gene TRBV7-9 combines with J gene TRBJ1-5, with D possibly TRBD1 on 6 matching bases. The germline CDR1 and CDR2 sequences are SEHNR and FQNEAQ (reference sequence). Trimming took 6 bases from V and 6 from J, leaving 9 bases between them. The CDR3 extends over 12 amino acids. The CDR3 reads CASSSTGQPQHF. CDR3 in DNA: TGTGCCAGCAGTTCGACAGGTCAGCCCCAGCATTTT.

This chain links TRBV5-1 with TRBJ1-2, with D tentatively TRBD1 (5 bases). V gave up 4 bases and J gave up 8 bases, with 21 bases separating them. This CDR3 region has 15 residues. Germline-derived CDR1 and CDR2 are SGHRS and YFSETQ. CDR3: CASSVYSKGLRGYTF. For the CDR3, the DNA is TGCGCCAGCAGCGTATACAGTAAGGGGTTGAGAGGCTACACCTTC. Using reference TRBV5-1 and TRBJ1-2 for the parts outside the CDR3, the full variable domain is KAGVTQTPRYLIKTRGQQVTLSCSPISGHRSVSWYQQTPGQGLQFLFEYFSETQRNKGNFPGRFSGRQFSNSRSEMNVSTLELGDSALYLCASSVYSKGLRGYTFGSGTRLTVV.

This chain connects TRBV5-1 to TRBJ2-7; D is possibly TRBD1 (6 bases). V was pared by 0 bases and J by 2 bases, with 12 bases between. Germline-derived CDR1 and CDR2 are SGHRS and YFSETQ. This CDR3 spans 15 amino acids. Written as DNA, the CDR3 is TGCGCCAGCAGCTTGGGGGGACGACAGGCCTACGAGCAGTACTTC. This codes for CASSLGGRQAYEQYF.

This sequence joins TRBV28 and TRBJ2-2; TRBD1 matches 10 bases. This CDR3 spans 17 amino acids. The V gene end was trimmed by 2 bases and the J gene end by 5 bases; junction bases not matched to a gene: 8. Germline V gene lookup returns CDR1 MDHEN and CDR2 SYDVKM. In DNA form, the CDR3 reads TGTGCCAGCAGTTTACACTCGGGACAGGGGAGGACCGGGGAGCTGTTTTTT. This sequence encodes CASSLHSGQGRTGELFF.

The CDR3, as DNA: TGTGCCTGGAGTGTCCAGGTAACCGGGGAGCTGTTTTTT. It specifies CAWSVQVTGELFF. The V and J genes are TRBV30 and TRBJ2-2; D uncertain. CDR3 length: 13 residues. V lost 0 bases to trimming and J lost 5 bases, with 7 bases between them. Per the germline V gene, CDR1 is GTSNPN and CDR2 is SVGIG (reference sequence).